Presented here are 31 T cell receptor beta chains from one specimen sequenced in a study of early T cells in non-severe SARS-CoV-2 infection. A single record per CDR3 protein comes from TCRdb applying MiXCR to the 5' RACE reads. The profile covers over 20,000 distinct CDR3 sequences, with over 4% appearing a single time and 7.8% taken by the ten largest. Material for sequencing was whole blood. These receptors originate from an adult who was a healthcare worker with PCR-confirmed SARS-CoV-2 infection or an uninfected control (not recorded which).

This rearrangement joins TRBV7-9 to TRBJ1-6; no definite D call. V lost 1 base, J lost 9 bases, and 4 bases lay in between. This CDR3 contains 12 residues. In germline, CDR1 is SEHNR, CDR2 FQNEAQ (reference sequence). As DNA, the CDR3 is TGTGCCAGCAGCTTAGTTGGTTCACCCCTCCACTTT. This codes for CASSLVGSPLHF.

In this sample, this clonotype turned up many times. CDR3 nucleotide sequence: TGCAGTGCTAGAGTCCCAGCTGGAAACACCATATATTTT. Its protein is CSARVPAGNTIYF. This chain connects TRBV20-1 to TRBJ1-3; D not resolved. The germline V and J ends were trimmed by 1 base and 2 bases, with 6 bases remaining between them. The CDR3 extends over 13 amino acids. The germline gives CDR1 DFQATT, CDR2 SNEGSKA (reference sequence).

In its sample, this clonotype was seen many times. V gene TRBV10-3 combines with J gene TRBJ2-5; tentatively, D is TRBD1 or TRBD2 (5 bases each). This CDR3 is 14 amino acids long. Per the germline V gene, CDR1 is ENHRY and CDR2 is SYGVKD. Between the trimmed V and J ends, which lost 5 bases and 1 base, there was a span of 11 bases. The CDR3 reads CAISWDRLQETQYF. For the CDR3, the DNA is TGTGCCATCAGTTGGGACCGTCTCCAAGAGACCCAGTACTTC.

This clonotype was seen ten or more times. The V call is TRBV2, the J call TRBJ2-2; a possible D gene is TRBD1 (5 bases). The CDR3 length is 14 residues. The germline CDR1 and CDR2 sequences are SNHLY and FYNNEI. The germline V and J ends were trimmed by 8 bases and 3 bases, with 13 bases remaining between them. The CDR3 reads CASLKDIDTGELFF. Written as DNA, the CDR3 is TGTGCCAGCCTCAAGGACATCGACACCGGGGAGCTGTTTTTT.

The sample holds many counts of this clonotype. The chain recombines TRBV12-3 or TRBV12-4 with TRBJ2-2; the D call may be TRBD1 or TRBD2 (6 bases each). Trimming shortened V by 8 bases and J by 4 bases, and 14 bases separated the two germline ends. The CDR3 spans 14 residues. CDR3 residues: CASRQGRSTGELFF. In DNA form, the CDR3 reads TGTGCCAGCCGGCAGGGGAGGAGCACCGGGGAGCTGTTTTTT.

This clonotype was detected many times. CDR3 nucleotide sequence: TGTGCCAGCAGTTACGGCCCATCCCAAGAGACCCAGTACTTC. It encodes CASSYGPSQETQYF. The chain has TRBV6-6 and TRBJ2-5; D remains ambiguous. The germline gives CDR1 MNHNY, CDR2 SVGAGI (reference sequence). Trimming removed 2 bases from V and 1 base from J, with 8 bases in between. This CDR3 spans 14 amino acids.

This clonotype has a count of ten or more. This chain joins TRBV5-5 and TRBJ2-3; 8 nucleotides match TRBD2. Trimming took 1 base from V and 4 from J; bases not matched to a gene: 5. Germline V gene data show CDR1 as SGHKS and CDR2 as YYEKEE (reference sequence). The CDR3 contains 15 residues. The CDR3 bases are TGTGCCAGCAGCTTGTTCCTAGCGGGTTCAGATACGCAGTATTTT. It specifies CASSLFLAGSDTQYF.

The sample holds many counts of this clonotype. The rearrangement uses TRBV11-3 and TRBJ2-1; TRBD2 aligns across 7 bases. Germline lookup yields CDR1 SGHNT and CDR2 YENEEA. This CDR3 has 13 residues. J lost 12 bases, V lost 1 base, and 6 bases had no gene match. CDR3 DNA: TGTGCCAGCAGCTTAGGGCGGAGGGAGGGGCAGTTCTTC. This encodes CASSLGRREGQFF.

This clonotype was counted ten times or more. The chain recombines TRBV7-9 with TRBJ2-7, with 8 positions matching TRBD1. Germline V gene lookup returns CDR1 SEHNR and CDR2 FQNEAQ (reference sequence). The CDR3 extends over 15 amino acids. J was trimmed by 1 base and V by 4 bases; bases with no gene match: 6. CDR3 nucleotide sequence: TGTGCCAGCAGCTACAACCGGGACAGGTCCTACGAGCAGTACTTC. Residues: CASSYNRDRSYEQYF.

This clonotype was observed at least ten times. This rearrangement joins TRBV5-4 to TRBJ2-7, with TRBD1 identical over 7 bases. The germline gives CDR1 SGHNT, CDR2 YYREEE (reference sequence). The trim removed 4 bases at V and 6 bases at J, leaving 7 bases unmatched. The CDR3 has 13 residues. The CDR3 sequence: CASSATTGLEQYF. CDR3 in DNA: TGTGCCAGCAGCGCCACGACAGGGCTCGAGCAGTACTTC.

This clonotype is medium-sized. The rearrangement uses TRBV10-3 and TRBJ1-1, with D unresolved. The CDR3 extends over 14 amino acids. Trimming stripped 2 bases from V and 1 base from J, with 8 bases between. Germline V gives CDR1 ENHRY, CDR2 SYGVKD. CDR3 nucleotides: TGTGCCATCAGTGAGGCCAGTGCGAACACTGAAGCTTTCTTT. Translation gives CAISEASANTEAFF.

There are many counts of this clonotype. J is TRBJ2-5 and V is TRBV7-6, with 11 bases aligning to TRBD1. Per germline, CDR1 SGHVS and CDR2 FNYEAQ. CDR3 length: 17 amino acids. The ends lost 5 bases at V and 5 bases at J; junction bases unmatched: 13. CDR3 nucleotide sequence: TGTGCCAGCAGCCCTCCGTGGGGGACAGGGGGACTGGAGACCCAGTACTTC. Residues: CASSPPWGTGGLETQYF.

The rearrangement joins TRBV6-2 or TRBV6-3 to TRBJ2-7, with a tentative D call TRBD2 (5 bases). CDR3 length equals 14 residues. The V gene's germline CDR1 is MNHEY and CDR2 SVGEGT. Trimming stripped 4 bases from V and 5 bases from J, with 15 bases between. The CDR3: CASSWRSDRDEQYF. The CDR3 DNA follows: TGTGCCAGCAGTTGGAGGTCCGACCGAGACGAGCAGTACTTC.

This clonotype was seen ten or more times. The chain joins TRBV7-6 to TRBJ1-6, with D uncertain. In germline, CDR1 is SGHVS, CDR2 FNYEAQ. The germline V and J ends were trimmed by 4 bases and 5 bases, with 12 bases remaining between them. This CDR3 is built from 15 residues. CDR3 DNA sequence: TGTGCCAGCAGCTCAAACAGTGGCGATAATTCACCCCTCCACTTT. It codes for CASSSNSGDNSPLHF.

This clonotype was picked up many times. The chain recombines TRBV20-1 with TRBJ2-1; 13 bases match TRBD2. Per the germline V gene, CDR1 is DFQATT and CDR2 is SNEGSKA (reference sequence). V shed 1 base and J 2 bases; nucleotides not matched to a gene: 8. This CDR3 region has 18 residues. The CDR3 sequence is CSARGGGLAGTTYNEQFF. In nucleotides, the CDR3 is TGCAGTGCTAGAGGCGGGGGACTAGCGGGGACAACCTACAATGAGCAGTTCTTC.

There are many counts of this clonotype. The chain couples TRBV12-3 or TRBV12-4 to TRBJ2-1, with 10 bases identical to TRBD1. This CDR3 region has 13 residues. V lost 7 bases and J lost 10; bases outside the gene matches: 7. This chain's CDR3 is CASILTGGVEQFF. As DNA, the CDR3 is TGTGCCAGCATCCTGACAGGGGGCGTAGAGCAGTTCTTC.

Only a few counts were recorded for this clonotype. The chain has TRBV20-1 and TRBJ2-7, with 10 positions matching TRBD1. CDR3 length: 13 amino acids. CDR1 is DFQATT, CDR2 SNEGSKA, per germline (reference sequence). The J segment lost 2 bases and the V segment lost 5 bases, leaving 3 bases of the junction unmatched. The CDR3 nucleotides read TGCAGTGCTTCGGACAGGGGGGCCTACGAGCAGTACTTC. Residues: CSASDRGAYEQYF.

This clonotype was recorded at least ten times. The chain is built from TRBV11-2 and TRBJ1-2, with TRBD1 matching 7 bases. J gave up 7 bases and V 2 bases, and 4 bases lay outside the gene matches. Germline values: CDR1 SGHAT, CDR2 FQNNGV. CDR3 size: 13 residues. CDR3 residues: CASSLLRGAGYTF. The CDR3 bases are TGTGCCAGCAGCTTACTCAGGGGGGCTGGCTACACCTTC.

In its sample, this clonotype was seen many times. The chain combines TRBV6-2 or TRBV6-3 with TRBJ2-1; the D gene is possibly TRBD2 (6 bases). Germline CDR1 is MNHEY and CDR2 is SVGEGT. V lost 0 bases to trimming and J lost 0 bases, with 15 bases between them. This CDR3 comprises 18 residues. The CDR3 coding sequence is TGTGCCAGCAGTTACTCCGGCCTAGCGCTTATCTCCTACAATGAGCAGTTCTTC. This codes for CASSYSGLALISYNEQFF.

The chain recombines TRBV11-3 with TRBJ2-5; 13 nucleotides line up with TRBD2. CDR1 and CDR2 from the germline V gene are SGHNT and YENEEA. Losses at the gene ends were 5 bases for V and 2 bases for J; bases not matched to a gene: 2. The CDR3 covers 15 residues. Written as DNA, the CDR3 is TGTGCCAGCAGCCGGACTAGCGGGGGACAAGAGACCCAGTACTTC. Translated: CASSRTSGGQETQYF.

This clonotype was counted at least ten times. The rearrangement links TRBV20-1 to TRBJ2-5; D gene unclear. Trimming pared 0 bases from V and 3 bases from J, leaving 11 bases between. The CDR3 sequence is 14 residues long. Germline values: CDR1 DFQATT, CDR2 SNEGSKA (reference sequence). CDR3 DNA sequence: TGCAGTGCTAGAGATAAAACAGCAGAAGAGACCCAGTACTTC. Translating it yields CSARDKTAEETQYF.

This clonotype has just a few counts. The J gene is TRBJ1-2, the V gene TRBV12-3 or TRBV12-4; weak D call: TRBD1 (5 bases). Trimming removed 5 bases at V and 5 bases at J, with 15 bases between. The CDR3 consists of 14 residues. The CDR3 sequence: CASSMDGGDYGYTF. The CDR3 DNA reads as TGTGCCAGCAGTATGGACGGGGGAGATTATGGCTACACCTTC.

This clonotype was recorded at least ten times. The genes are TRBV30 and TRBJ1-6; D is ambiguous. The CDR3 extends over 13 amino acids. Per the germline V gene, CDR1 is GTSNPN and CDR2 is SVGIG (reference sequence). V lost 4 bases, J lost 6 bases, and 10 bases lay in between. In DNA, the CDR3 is TGTGCCTGGACGGACTTCTCTAATTCACCCCTCCACTTT. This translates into CAWTDFSNSPLHF.

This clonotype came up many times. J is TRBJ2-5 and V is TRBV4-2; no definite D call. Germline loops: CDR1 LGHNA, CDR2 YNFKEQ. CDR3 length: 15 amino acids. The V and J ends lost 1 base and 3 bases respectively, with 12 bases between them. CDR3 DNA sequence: TGTGCCAGCAGCCAAGCTTGGACCGGAGAAGAGACCCAGTACTTC. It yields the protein CASSQAWTGEETQYF.

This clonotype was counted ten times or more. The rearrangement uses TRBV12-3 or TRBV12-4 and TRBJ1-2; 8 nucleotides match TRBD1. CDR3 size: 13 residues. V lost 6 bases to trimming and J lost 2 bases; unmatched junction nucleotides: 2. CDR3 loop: CASRGDRNYGYTF. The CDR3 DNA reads TGTGCCAGCAGGGGGGACAGGAACTATGGCTACACCTTC.

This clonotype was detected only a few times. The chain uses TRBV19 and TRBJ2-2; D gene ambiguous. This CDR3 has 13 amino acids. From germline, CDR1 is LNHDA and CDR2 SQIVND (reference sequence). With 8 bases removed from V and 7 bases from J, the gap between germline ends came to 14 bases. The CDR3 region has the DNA TGTGCCAGTGAGGCGGACCGCTTCGGGGAGCTGTTTTTT. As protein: CASEADRFGELFF.

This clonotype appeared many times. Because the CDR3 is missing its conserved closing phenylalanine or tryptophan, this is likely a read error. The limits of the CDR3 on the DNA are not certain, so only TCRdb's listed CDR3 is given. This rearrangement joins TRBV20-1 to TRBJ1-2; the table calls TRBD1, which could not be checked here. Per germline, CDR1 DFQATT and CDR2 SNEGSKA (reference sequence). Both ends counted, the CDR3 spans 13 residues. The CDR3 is CSASLTGSYTLLS.

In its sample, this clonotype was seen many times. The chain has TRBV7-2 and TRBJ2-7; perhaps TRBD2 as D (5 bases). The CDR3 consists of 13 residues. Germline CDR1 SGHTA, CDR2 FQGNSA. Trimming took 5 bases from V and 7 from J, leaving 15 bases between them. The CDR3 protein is CASSPTRELEQYF. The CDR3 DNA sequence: TGTGCCAGCAGCCCGACCCGGGAATTGGAGCAGTACTTC.

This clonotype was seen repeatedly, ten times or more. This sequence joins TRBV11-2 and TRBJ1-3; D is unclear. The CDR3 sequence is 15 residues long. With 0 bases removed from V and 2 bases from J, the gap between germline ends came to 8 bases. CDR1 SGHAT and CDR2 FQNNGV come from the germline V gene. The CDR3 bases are TGTGCCAGCAGCTTAGATCACGAAACTGGAAACACCATATATTTT. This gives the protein CASSLDHETGNTIYF. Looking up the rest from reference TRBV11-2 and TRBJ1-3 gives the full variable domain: EAGVAQSPRYKIIEKRQSVAFWCNPISGHATLYWYQQILGQGPKLLIQFQNNGVVDDSQLPKDRFSAERLKGVDSTLKIQPAKLEDSAVYLCASSLDHETGNTIYFGEGSWLTVV.

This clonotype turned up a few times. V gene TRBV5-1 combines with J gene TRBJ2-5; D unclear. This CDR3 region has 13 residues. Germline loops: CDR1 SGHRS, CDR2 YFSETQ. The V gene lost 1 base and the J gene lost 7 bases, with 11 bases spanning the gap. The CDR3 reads CASSLPSPGTQYF. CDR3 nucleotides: TGCGCCAGCAGCTTGCCCTCCCCGGGGACCCAGTACTTC.

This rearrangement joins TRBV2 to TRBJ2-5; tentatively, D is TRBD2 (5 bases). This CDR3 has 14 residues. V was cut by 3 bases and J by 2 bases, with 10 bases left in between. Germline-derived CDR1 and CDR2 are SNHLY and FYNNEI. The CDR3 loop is CASSDGGLQETQYF. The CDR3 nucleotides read TGTGCCAGCAGTGATGGAGGCTTACAAGAGACCCAGTACTTC.